This T cell receptor (beta chain) emerged from a study of blood T cell repertoires in COVID-19. Study as a whole: COVID-19 samples from acute and convalescent phases originated in the United States, Italy and Spain. Sample material is recorded as cDNA or gDNA derived from T cells, B-cell-depleted T cells, or PBMCs.

Per the study methods: Using reference gene primer amplification, nucleated cell counts were estimated. Method: immunoSEQ multiplex PCR; TCRdb's copy keeps in-frame clones and lacks some. V, J and clone size reflect that table, while D and trimming were determined from the DNA. The sample holds some 230,000 clones, 80% to 90% seen once. Germline V gives CDR1 MNHEY, CDR2 SMNVEV (reference sequence). The CDR3 sequence is 14 residues long. Trimming took off 8 bases at V and 4 bases at J, with 14 bases between the two ends. This receptor was obtained from a man aged 25-45 years who had recovered from COVID-19. The chain employs TRBV27 and TRBJ2-2; perhaps TRBD1 as D (5 bases). Material: peripheral blood. As DNA, the CDR3 is TGTGCCAGCGACGCAGGGTTGGGCACCGGGGAGCTGTTTTTT. Translating gives CASDAGLGTGELFF.